The 27 T cell receptor beta chains reported below all come from one sample, sequenced in a study of T cell repertoires in cytomegalovirus infection (dated by TCRdb to 2018 to 2020). The sample was run on an Illumina HiSeq 1500. Using fastp trimming at Q25 and MiXCR clonotype assembly, TCRdb reanalyzed the public sequencing data and kept in-frame beta chains. When rows share a CDR3 protein, they turn into one entry using the most common DNA and genes. The sample contains 200,000 to 250,000 distinct CDR3 sequences, about 5.9% of them found a single time. The leading ten clones occupy about 6.3% of the sample. The source material was PBMCs. These receptors all come from a human donor in good health (CMV status not recorded). Some clones in this sample may be carry-over from other donors' samples.

In its sample, this clonotype was seen many times. This chain links TRBV7-9 with TRBJ1-1; a possible D gene is TRBD1 (5 bases). V was pared by 4 bases and J by 3 bases, with 12 bases between. Germline assignment: CDR1 SEHNR and CDR2 FQNEAQ (reference sequence). This CDR3 comprises 14 residues. CDR3 residues: CASSYLGGDTEAFF. The CDR3 coding sequence is TGTGCCAGCAGCTACCTGGGGGGTGACACTGAAGCTTTCTTT.

At least ten counts were recorded for this clonotype. The CDR3 reads CASSPRLLRGENYEQYF. CDR3 bases: TGTGCCAGCAGCCCAAGGCTATTGCGGGGGGAAAACTACGAGCAGTACTTC. The rearrangement links TRBV14 to TRBJ2-7, with 8 nucleotides matching TRBD2. This CDR3 region has 17 residues. Germline values: CDR1 SGHDN, CDR2 FVKESK. With V trimmed by 4 bases and J by 3 bases, 14 bases remained unmatched.

This clonotype was seen ten or more times. The gene calls are TRBV6-5 and TRBJ1-6; D may be TRBD1 (5 bases). Germline V gene data show CDR1 as MNHEY and CDR2 as SVGAGI. There are 14 residues in the CDR3. With 7 bases removed from V and 6 bases from J, the gap between germline ends came to 13 bases. For the CDR3, the DNA is TGTGCCAGCATGAAAGGGACCGCTAATTCACCCCTCCACTTT. This codes for CASMKGTANSPLHF.

This clonotype was observed at least ten times. The chain is built from TRBV7-2 and TRBJ1-5, with D hard to call. In germline, CDR1 is SGHTA, CDR2 FQGNSA. This CDR3 comprises 13 residues. Trimming pared 0 bases from V and 5 bases from J, leaving 5 bases between. CDR3 bases: TGTGCCAGCAGCTTAGCGGGAGATCAGCCCCAGCATTTT. Translating it yields CASSLAGDQPQHF.

V and J are TRBV2 and TRBJ2-1; 11 bases are shared with TRBD2. Per the germline V gene, CDR1 is SNHLY and CDR2 is FYNNEI. CDR3 size: 18 residues. V trimming: 6 bases; J trimming: 0 bases; junction bases outside the gene matches: 10. Written as DNA, the CDR3 is TGTGCCAGCAGGATTACTAGCGGGGGAAACCCCTCCTACAATGAGCAGTTCTTC. Translation gives CASRITSGGNPSYNEQFF.

In its sample, this clonotype was seen many times. This chain joins TRBV11-2 and TRBJ1-1, with D unclear. V shed 1 base and J shed 10 bases, with 13 bases lying between them. In germline, CDR1 is SGHAT, CDR2 FQNNGV. There are 13 residues in the CDR3. The CDR3 DNA reads as TGTGCCAGCAGCTTAGCCTCCGAAGGCAGAGCTTTCTTT. Amino acids: CASSLASEGRAFF. Full variable domain (rest looked up from reference TRBV11-2 and TRBJ1-1): EAGVAQSPRYKIIEKRQSVAFWCNPISGHATLYWYQQILGQGPKLLIQFQNNGVVDDSQLPKDRFSAERLKGVDSTLKIQPAKLEDSAVYLCASSLASEGRAFFGQGTRLTVV.

This clonotype was detected many times. The V and J genes are TRBV4-1 and TRBJ1-1; no reliable D call. The V gene lost 0 bases and the J gene lost 6 bases, with 14 bases spanning the gap. The CDR3 extends over 15 amino acids. From germline, CDR1 is MGHRA and CDR2 YSYEKL. This chain's CDR3 is CASSQESRLEAEAFF. The CDR3 region has the DNA TGCGCCAGCAGCCAAGAGAGCAGGCTGGAAGCTGAAGCTTTCTTT.

This clonotype was counted ten times or more. This chain uses TRBV7-8 with TRBJ2-1; TRBD1 might be the D (6 bases). In germline, CDR1 is SGHVS, CDR2 FQNEAQ. The CDR3 loop spans 13 amino acids. V lost 5 bases to trimming and J lost 5 bases, with 10 bases between them. Here the CDR3 reads CASSIGQNNEQFF. The DNA of the CDR3 is TGTGCCAGCAGCATCGGACAGAACAATGAGCAGTTCTTC.

This clonotype was picked up many times. This sequence joins TRBV28 and TRBJ2-7; TRBD1 is a possible D gene (6 bases). CDR1 is MDHEN and CDR2 is SYDVKM in the germline V gene. This CDR3 has 13 residues. Trimming shortened V by 2 bases and J by 4 bases, and 9 bases separated the two germline ends. As DNA, the CDR3 is TGTGCCAGCAGTTTAACAGGGAAGTACGAGCAGTACTTC. It codes for CASSLTGKYEQYF.

This clonotype was recorded at least ten times. This chain joins TRBV19 and TRBJ2-7, with a tentative D call TRBD2 (6 bases). Germline CDR1 is LNHDA and CDR2 is SQIVND (reference sequence). Trimming pared 4 bases from V and 3 bases from J, leaving 13 bases between. The CDR3 totals 14 residues. CDR3 in amino acids: CASSTAGQGYEQYF. Written as DNA, the CDR3 is TGTGCCAGTAGTACGGCGGGGCAGGGCTACGAGCAGTACTTC.

This clonotype was detected ten times or more. The chain uses TRBV29-1 and TRBJ1-6, with a weak D call TRBD1 (5 bases). CDR3 size: 13 residues. The ends were cut back, 5 bases at V and 7 bases at J, with 12 bases in the middle. The germline V gene encodes CDR1 SQVTM and CDR2 ANQGSEA. DNA of the CDR3: TGCAGCGTTTCCAGGGCGGGAAATTCACCCCTCCACTTT. Protein sequence: CSVSRAGNSPLHF.

The sample holds many counts of this clonotype. The chain links TRBV7-2 to TRBJ1-1, with D maybe TRBD1 (5 bases). Germline-derived CDR1 and CDR2 are SGHTA and FQGNSA. V was pared by 6 bases and J by 1 base, with 12 bases between. This CDR3 comprises 14 residues. The CDR3 here is CASSSRGPNTEAFF. The CDR3 DNA sequence: TGTGCCAGCAGTTCGAGGGGCCCGAACACTGAAGCTTTCTTT.

The V and J genes are TRBV28 and TRBJ1-5; 7 nucleotides agree with TRBD1. The CDR3 totals 14 residues. Looked up from germline, CDR1 is MDHEN and CDR2 is SYDVKM. The ends lost 7 bases at V and 6 bases at J; junction bases unmatched: 9. The CDR3 region is CASIYRDRSQPQHF. As DNA, the CDR3 is TGTGCCAGCATCTACCGGGACAGAAGTCAGCCCCAGCATTTT. Supplemented by reference TRBV28 and TRBJ1-5, the full variable domain reads DVKVTQSSRYLVKRTGEKVFLECVQDMDHENMFWYRQDPGLGLRLIYFSYDVKMKEKGDIPEGYSVSREKKERFSLILESASTNQTSMYLCASIYRDRSQPQHFGDGTRLSIL.

This sequence joins TRBV20-1 and TRBJ2-7, with 9 bases identical to TRBD1. This CDR3 spans 13 amino acids. Germline CDR1 reads DFQATT; CDR2 reads SNEGSKA (reference sequence). V lost 3 bases to trimming and J lost 2 bases; unmatched junction nucleotides: 2. In DNA form, the CDR3 reads TGCAGTGCTAGGAACAGGGGGCCCTACGAGCAGTACTTC. This gives the protein CSARNRGPYEQYF.

This clonotype was detected many times. The chain uses TRBV7-2 and TRBJ2-1, with TRBD1 identical over 8 bases. Trimming cost V 5 bases and J 6 bases; bases outside gene matches: 6. Germline assignment: CDR1 SGHTA and CDR2 FQGNSA. This CDR3 contains 14 residues. DNA of the CDR3: TGTGCCAGCAGCACGAAGACAGGGGTCAATGAGCAGTTCTTC. The encoded protein is CASSTKTGVNEQFF.

This clonotype was counted at least ten times. Written as DNA, the CDR3 is TGTGCCAGCAGTTTAGGTGGCCCTGAAGCTTTCTTT. Residues: CASSLGGPEAFF. V gene TRBV12-3 or TRBV12-4 combines with J gene TRBJ1-1; D not certain. Trimming took off 1 base at V and 6 bases at J, with 6 bases between the two ends. CDR3 length: 12 residues.

This clonotype was picked up many times. In DNA form, the CDR3 reads TGTGCCAGCAGCTTACCCACGAATCCAGACTCTGGAAACACCATATATTTT. Protein sequence: CASSLPTNPDSGNTIYF. The chain couples TRBV7-2 to TRBJ1-3, with D hard to call. The V gene lost 2 bases and the J gene lost 0 bases, with 14 bases spanning the gap. The CDR3 length is 17 residues. Germline V gene data show CDR1 as SGHTA and CDR2 as FQGNSA.

This clonotype was detected a few times. The chain recombines TRBV20-1 with TRBJ2-1; TRBD2 aligns across 10 bases. J was trimmed by 2 bases and V by 5 bases; bases with no gene match: 15. This CDR3 spans 18 amino acids. Per germline, CDR1 DFQATT and CDR2 SNEGSKA (reference sequence). The CDR3 bases are TGCAGTGCTTCTAGCGGGGGCATCACTTCGGACGCCTACAATGAGCAGTTCTTC. The encoded protein is CSASSGGITSDAYNEQFF.

This chain uses TRBV15 with TRBJ1-2; the D is unclear. Looked up from germline, CDR1 is LNHNV and CDR2 is YYDKDF (reference sequence). Deletions cut 0 bases from V and 5 bases from J, with 7 bases between. The CDR3 length is 13 residues. CDR3 residues: CATSRDLQYGYTF. The CDR3 nucleotides read TGTGCCACCAGCAGAGATCTACAGTATGGCTACACCTTC.

This clonotype was seen many times. The chain couples TRBV6-2 or TRBV6-3 to TRBJ2-7, with a weak D call TRBD1 (5 bases). CDR1 and CDR2 (germline): MNHEY, SVGEGT. The CDR3 has 11 amino acids. With 2 bases removed from V and 9 bases from J, the gap between germline ends came to 8 bases. The CDR3 coding sequence is TGTGCCAGCAGTTACATCCAGGGGCAGTACTTC. This translates into CASSYIQGQYF.

This clonotype was observed many times. The V call is TRBV7-2, the J call TRBJ2-5; the D is unclear. The CDR3 totals 15 residues. The germline CDR1 and CDR2 sequences are SGHTA and FQGNSA. V lost 4 bases to trimming and J lost 0 bases, with 12 bases between them. Written as DNA, the CDR3 is TGTGCCAGCAGCTCAAACCCTCTGTACCAAGAGACCCAGTACTTC. It yields the protein CASSSNPLYQETQYF.

This clonotype came up many times. The V and J genes are TRBV29-1 and TRBJ2-3; TRBD2 agrees at 9 bases. This CDR3 is built from 19 residues. J lost 0 bases, V lost 0 bases, and 13 bases had no gene match. The germline gives CDR1 SQVTM, CDR2 ANQGSEA. CDR3 residues: CSVEDRISGGRFSTDTQYF. CDR3 nucleotides: TGCAGCGTTGAAGATCGAATCAGCGGGGGGCGGTTTAGCACAGATACGCAGTATTTT.

The sample holds many counts of this clonotype. V is TRBV28 and J is TRBJ2-7; the D is unclear. The V gene lost 5 bases and the J gene lost 2 bases, with 4 bases spanning the gap. Germline V gene lookup returns CDR1 MDHEN and CDR2 SYDVKM. The CDR3 has 11 residues. CDR3 DNA: TGTGCCAGCAGTGGTACCTACGAGCAGTACTTC. Translated, it gives CASSGTYEQYF.

This clonotype was observed a handful of times. V usage is TRBV5-5 and J usage is TRBJ2-2; perhaps TRBD2 as D (5 bases). This CDR3 has 13 residues. CDR1 and CDR2 from the germline V gene are SGHKS and YYEKEE (reference sequence). The V end lost 4 bases, the J end lost 7 bases, and 11 bases lay between the germline ends. CDR3 sequence reads: CASSPSRDGELFF. The CDR3 nucleotides are TGTGCCAGCAGCCCGAGCCGGGACGGGGAGCTGTTTTTT.

This clonotype occurred a few times. This chain connects TRBV30 to TRBJ1-6, with 12 bases aligning to TRBD1. V trimming: 4 bases; J trimming: 9 bases; junction bases outside the gene matches: 7. The CDR3 is made up of 15 amino acids. The germline CDR1 and CDR2 sequences are GTSNPN and SVGIG (reference sequence). Here the CDR3 reads CAWNLGQGAGSPLHF. CDR3 nucleotide sequence: TGTGCCTGGAATCTGGGACAGGGGGCAGGTTCACCCCTCCACTTT. Together with reference TRBV30 and TRBJ1-6, the CDR3 gives the full variable domain: SQTIHQWPATLVQPVGSPLSLECTVEGTSNPNLYWYRQAAGRGLQLLFYSVGIGQISSEVPQNLSASRPQDRQFILSSKKLLLSDSGFYLCAWNLGQGAGSPLHFGNGTRLTVT.

In its sample, this clonotype was seen many times. The genes are TRBV7-2 and TRBJ1-2, with D unresolved. This CDR3 is 12 amino acids long. Looked up from germline, CDR1 is SGHTA and CDR2 is FQGNSA. The V and J ends lost 1 base and 9 bases respectively, with 9 bases between them. CDR3 sequence reads: CASSLVSRSYTF. CDR3 bases: TGTGCCAGCAGCTTAGTTTCCCGGAGCTACACCTTC.

The gene calls are TRBV20-1 and TRBJ1-1; no clear D gene. Germline CDR1 and CDR2: DFQATT and SNEGSKA (reference sequence). The CDR3 has 16 residues. The V gene lost 0 bases and the J gene lost 3 bases, with 17 bases spanning the gap. CDR3 residues: CSARDRGRRRDTEAFF. The CDR3 DNA follows: TGCAGTGCTAGAGATCGAGGGCGAAGGAGGGACACTGAAGCTTTCTTT.